This TCR beta chain was documented in a study of human T cells and chemical hapten exposure. Turning to the study itself: While the approximately 23-week study was under way, patients received diphenylcyclopropenone on the scalp every week. After 6 days, upper back 0.01% DPC patch tests were scored. Study-wide points: Donors had alopecia, so their immune response may differ from healthy people's. Correlating positively with patch test score were the PT1 expanded TCR counts.

Time point meaning: patch test 3, about 24 weeks after DPC sensitization. Treatment: therapeutic diphenylcyclopropenone sensitization with weekly scalp DPC. The CDR3 length is 16 residues. Germline V gene lookup returns CDR1 MNHEY and CDR2 SVGEGT. Trimming removed 10 bases at V and 0 bases at J, with 16 bases between. MiXCR was run by TCRdb on the RACE reads, yielding one entry per CDR3 protein. Among fewer than 200,000 distinct CDR3 sequences listed, approximately 30% were seen once. Notes on this clonotype: The target antigen is unknown.

This receptor was obtained from a woman in her late teens or twenties with alopecia areata. Some clones in this sample may be carry-over from other donors' samples. The chain is built from TRBV6-2 or TRBV6-3 and TRBJ2-6; D unresolved. Source: whole blood, taken in connection with sensitization to the hapten diphenylcyclopropenone (DPC). The CDR3: CAIVGSSPSGANVLTF. The CDR3 DNA sequence: TGTGCCATTGTGGGCAGCTCCCCCTCTGGGGCCAACGTCCTGACTTTC.